What follows are 14 T cell receptor beta chains derived from one specimen sequenced in a study of blood T cells in healthy people across ages. Primers used in a second PCR of roughly 6 to 11 cycles were a sample-barcoded 5' primer and a J-beta primer mix. TCRdb itself ran the 5' RACE reads through MiXCR, one entry per CDR3 protein. Of around 670,000 distinct CDR3 sequences listed, about 30% are singletons. Sequencing was performed on blood. All receptors come from a woman aged 80 or older in good health.

The chain combines TRBV5-6 with TRBJ2-2, with TRBD2 matching over 10 bases. Losses at the gene ends were 4 bases for V and 0 bases for J; bases not matched to a gene: 15. CDR1 and CDR2 from the germline V gene are SGHDT and YYEEEE. CDR3 length: 20 residues. CDR3 bases: TGTGCCAGCAGCCCGCTTACCCTACTAGCGGGGCGACCGAACACCGGGGAGCTGTTTTTT. Protein: CASSPLTLLAGRPNTGELFF.

The chain joins TRBV30 to TRBJ1-1; 7 nucleotides agree with TRBD1. The V gene's germline CDR1 is GTSNPN and CDR2 SVGIG (reference sequence). The CDR3 totals 13 residues. V lost 3 bases and J lost 4; bases outside the gene matches: 5. The CDR3 DNA follows: TGTGCCTGGAGGACAGGGCCGAGCACTGAAGCTTTCTTT. Amino acids: CAWRTGPSTEAFF.

This clonotype showed up just a few times. A much larger clone sits a single nucleotide away, making a read error possible. The chain links TRBV7-6 to TRBJ2-1; 8 nucleotides match TRBD1. Germline trimming cut 5 bases from V and 10 bases from J; bases unmatched to any gene: 13. CDR3 length: 15 amino acids. Germline CDR1 and CDR2: SGHVS and FNYEAQ. CDR3 coding DNA: TGTGCCAGCAGCCCCACGACAGGGGTCCCCTACGAGCAGTTCTTC. Amino acids: CASSPTTGVPYEQFF. The full variable domain, rest sourced from reference TRBV7-6 and TRBJ2-1, is GAGVSQSPRYKVTKRGQDVALRCDPISGHVSLYWYRQALGQGPEFLTYFNYEAQQDKSGLPNDRFSAERPEGSISTLTIQRTEQRDSAMYRCASSPTTGVPYEQFFGPGTRLTVL.

This chain links TRBV21-1 with TRBJ2-2; the table calls TRBD1, which could not be checked here. TRBV21-1 is classified as a pseudogene. The CDR3 is 15 residues long. CDR3 DNA: TGTGCCAGCAGCAAACAGGGAGAGAACACCGGGGAGCTGTTTTTT. Its protein product is CASSKQGENTGELFF.

This clonotype has just a few counts. Since a much larger clone is just one base distant, this may be a read error. This chain uses TRBV5-1 with TRBJ2-1; D gene unclear. Trimming cost V 3 bases and J 7 bases, with 14 bases left between them. Germline CDR1 reads SGHRS; CDR2 reads YFSETQ. This CDR3 spans 14 amino acids. The CDR3 loop is CASSWAQLVNEQFF. CDR3 nucleotides: TGCGCCAGCAGCTGGGCACAGTTAGTTAATGAGCAGTTCTTC.

Ten or more counts support this clonotype. The J gene is TRBJ2-1, the V gene TRBV28, with 9 bases aligning to TRBD1. Germline assignment: CDR1 MDHEN and CDR2 SYDVKM. The CDR3 has 19 amino acids. After removal of 4 bases from V and 4 bases from J, the junction contained 17 bases not matched to a gene. CDR3 amino acids: CASSSVSDRGGVGYNEQFF. CDR3 nucleotide sequence: TGTGCCAGCAGTTCCGTTTCGGACAGGGGAGGAGTGGGTTACAATGAGCAGTTCTTC.

In this sample, this clonotype turned up a few times. V and J are TRBV9 and TRBJ2-5, with D possibly matching TRBD2 (5 bases). Per the germline V gene, CDR1 is SGDLS and CDR2 is YYNGEE. V was trimmed by 4 bases and J by 4 bases, leaving 20 bases between them. The length of the CDR3 is 16 residues. The DNA for the CDR3 is TGTGCCAGCAGCCCGCGGGCAGTTACGATTGGAGAGACCCAGTACTTC. Its translation is CASSPRAVTIGETQYF.

This clonotype was observed a handful of times. The chain joins TRBV30 to TRBJ2-7; D may be TRBD1 (5 bases). The CDR3 is 10 residues long. V shed 5 bases and J shed 5 bases, with 7 bases lying between them. CDR1 is GTSNPN and CDR2 is SVGIG in the germline V gene (reference sequence). CDR3 DNA sequence: TGTGCCTGGGCAGGGAACGAGCAGTACTTC. It yields the protein CAWAGNEQYF.

The J gene is TRBJ2-7, the V gene TRBV20-1; D is perhaps TRBD1 (5 bases). V was shortened by 4 bases and J by 2 bases, with 12 bases between the two germline ends. The CDR3 loop spans 13 amino acids. Germline CDR1 is DFQATT and CDR2 is SNEGSKA (reference sequence). CDR3 bases: TGCAGTGCTACGACAGCCAGTGCCTACGAGCAGTACTTC. Residues: CSATTASAYEQYF.

The V call is TRBV6-1, the J call TRBJ2-2; 7 nucleotides agree with TRBD2. The junction had 8 bases not matched to a gene; V was cut back by 6 bases and J by 4 bases. This CDR3 is built from 15 residues. Germline CDR1 reads MNHNS; CDR2 reads SASEGT. The CDR3 spells CASRKRGKVTGELFF. The CDR3, as DNA: TGTGCCAGCAGAAAGCGGGGAAAGGTCACCGGGGAGCTGTTTTTT.

This clonotype was recorded at least ten times. The chain carries TRBV7-2 and TRBJ2-1; D is perhaps TRBD2 (6 bases). Germline lookup yields CDR1 SGHTA and CDR2 FQGNSA. Trimming took 0 bases from V and 3 from J, leaving 9 bases between them. The CDR3 runs to 15 residues. Here the CDR3 DNA reads TGTGCCAGCAGCTTAGCTGGGACTGACTACAATGAGCAGTTCTTC. It yields the protein CASSLAGTDYNEQFF.

The rearrangement uses TRBV20-1 and TRBJ1-5, with a possible D match to TRBD1 (5 bases). The CDR3 runs to 13 residues. The germline V gene has CDR1 DFQATT and CDR2 SNEGSKA (reference sequence). The V gene lost 6 bases and the J gene lost 7 bases, with 16 bases spanning the gap. CDR3 sequence: CSASQGMYQPQHF. CDR3 nucleotide sequence: TGCAGTGCCTCGCAGGGTATGTACCAGCCCCAGCATTTT.

This clonotype occurred a few times. The V call is TRBV7-2, the J call TRBJ1-1; 8 positions match TRBD1. With V trimmed by 1 base and J by 4 bases, 5 bases remained unmatched. Germline lookup yields CDR1 SGHTA and CDR2 FQGNSA. The CDR3 totals 15 residues. CDR3 sequence reads: CASSLGAGQGTEAFF. The CDR3 DNA reads as TGTGCCAGCAGCTTAGGAGCTGGACAGGGCACTGAAGCTTTCTTT.

A single count supports this clonotype. A single base separates this from a much larger clone, so it may be a read error. The rearrangement links TRBV5-1 to TRBJ2-3, with 7 bases fitting TRBD2. Germline V gene sequence: CDR1 SGHRS, CDR2 YFSETQ. The CDR3 extends over 13 amino acids. As DNA, the CDR3 is TGCGCCGGCAGCCCCGGGACTACTAATACGCAGTATTTT. This gives the protein CAGSPGTTNTQYF.